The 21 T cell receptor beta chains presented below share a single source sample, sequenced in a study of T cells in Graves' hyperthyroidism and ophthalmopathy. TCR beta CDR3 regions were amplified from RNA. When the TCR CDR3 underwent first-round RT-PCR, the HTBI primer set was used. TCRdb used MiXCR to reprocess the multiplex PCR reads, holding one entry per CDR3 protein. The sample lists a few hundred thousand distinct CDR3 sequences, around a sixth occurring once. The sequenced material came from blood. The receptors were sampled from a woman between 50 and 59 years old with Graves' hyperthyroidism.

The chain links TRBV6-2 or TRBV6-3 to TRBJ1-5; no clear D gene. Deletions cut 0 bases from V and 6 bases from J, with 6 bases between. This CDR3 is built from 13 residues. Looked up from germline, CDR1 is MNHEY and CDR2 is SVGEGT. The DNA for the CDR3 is TGTGCCAGCAGTTACTCGGCTCTTCAGCCCCAGCATTTT. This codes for CASSYSALQPQHF.

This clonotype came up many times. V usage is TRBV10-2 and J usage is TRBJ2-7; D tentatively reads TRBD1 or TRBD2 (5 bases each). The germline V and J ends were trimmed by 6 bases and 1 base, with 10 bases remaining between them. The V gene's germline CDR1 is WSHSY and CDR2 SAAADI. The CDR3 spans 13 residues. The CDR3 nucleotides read TGCGCCAGCAGGGGAGACAGTTCCTACGAGCAGTACGTC. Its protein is CASRGDSSYEQYV.

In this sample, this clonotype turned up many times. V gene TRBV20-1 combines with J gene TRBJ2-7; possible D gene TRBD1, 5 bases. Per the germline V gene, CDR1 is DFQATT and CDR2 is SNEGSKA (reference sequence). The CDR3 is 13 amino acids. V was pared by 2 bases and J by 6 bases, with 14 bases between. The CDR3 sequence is CSARWFQGGEQYF. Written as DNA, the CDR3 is TGCAGTGCTAGATGGTTTCAGGGCGGCGAGCAGTACTTC.

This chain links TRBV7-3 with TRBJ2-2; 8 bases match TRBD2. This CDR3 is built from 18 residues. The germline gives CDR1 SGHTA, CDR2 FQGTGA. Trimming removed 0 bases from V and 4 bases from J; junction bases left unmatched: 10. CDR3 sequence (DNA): TGTGCCAGCAGCTTAACGGGAGTCCGGGGGGGCCGCACCGGGGAGCTGTTTTTT. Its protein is CASSLTGVRGGRTGELFF.

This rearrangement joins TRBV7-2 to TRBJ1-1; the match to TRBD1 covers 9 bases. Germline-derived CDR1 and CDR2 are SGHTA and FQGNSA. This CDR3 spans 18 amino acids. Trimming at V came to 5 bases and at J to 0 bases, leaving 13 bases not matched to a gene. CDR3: CASSPRDHWDRVNTEAFF. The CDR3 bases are TGTGCCAGCAGCCCTAGGGACCATTGGGACAGGGTGAACACTGAAGCTTTCTTT.

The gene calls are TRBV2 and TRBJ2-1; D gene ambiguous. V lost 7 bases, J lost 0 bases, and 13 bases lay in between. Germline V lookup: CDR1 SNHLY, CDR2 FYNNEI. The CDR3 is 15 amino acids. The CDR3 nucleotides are TGTGCCAGCAAAACGGCAGCCAACTCCTACAATGAGCAGTTCTTC. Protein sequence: CASKTAANSYNEQFF.

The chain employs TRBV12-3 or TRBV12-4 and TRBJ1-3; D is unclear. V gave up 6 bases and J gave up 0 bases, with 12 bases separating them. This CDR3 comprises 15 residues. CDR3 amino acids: CASSLGEHSGNTIYF. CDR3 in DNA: TGTGCCAGCAGCCTCGGCGAGCACTCTGGAAACACCATATATTTT.

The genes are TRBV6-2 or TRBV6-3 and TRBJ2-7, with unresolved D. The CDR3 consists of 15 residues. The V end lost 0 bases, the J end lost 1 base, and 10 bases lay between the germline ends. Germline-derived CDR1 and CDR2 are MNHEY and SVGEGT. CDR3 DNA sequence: TGTGCCAGCAGTTACTCGGTAGCCGGGTCCTACGAGCAGTACTTC. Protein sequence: CASSYSVAGSYEQYF.

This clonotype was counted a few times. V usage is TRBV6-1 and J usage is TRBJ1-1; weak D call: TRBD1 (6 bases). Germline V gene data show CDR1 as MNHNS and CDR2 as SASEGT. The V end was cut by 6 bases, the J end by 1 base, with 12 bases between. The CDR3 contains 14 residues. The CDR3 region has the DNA TGTGCCAGCAGGTCCGGGACACCGAACACTGAAGCTTTCTTT. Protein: CASRSGTPNTEAFF.

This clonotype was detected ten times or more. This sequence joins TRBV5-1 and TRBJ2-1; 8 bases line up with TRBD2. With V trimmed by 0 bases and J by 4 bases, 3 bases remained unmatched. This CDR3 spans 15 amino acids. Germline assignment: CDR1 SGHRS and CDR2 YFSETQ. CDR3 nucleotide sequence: TGCGCCAGCAGCTTGGGGGCTAGCGGGTACAATGAGCAGTTCTTC. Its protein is CASSLGASGYNEQFF.

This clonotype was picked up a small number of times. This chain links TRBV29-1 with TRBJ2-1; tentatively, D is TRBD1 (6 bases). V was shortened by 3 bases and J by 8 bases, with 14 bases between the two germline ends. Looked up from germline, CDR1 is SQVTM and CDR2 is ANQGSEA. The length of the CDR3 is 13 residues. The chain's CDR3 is CSVEGRGPYEQFF. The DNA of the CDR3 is TGCAGCGTTGAGGGCAGGGGTCCTTATGAGCAGTTCTTC.

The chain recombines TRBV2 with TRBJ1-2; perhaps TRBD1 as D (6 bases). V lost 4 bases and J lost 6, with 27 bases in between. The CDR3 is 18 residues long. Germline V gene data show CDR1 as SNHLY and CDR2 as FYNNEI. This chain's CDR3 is CASSVGRTALQGPNGYTF. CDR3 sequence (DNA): TGTGCCAGCAGTGTGGGGAGGACAGCCCTCCAGGGGCCCAATGGCTACACCTTC. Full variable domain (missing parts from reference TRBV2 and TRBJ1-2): EPEVTQTPSHQVTQMGQEVILRCVPISNHLYFYWYRQILGQKVEFLVSFYNNEISEKSEIFDDQFSVERPDGSNFTLKIRSTKLEDSAMYFCASSVGRTALQGPNGYTFGSGTRLTVV.

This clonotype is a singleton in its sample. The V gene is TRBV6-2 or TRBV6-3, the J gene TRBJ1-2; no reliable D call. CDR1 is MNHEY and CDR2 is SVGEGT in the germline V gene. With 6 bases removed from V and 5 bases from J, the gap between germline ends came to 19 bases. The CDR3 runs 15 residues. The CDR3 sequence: CASSIFLDSWYGYTF. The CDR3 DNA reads TGTGCCAGCAGCATCTTCTTAGATTCGTGGTATGGCTACACCTTC.

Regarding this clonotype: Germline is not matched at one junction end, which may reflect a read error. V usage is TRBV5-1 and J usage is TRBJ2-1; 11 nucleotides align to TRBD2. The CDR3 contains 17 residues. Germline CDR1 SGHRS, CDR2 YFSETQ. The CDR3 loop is CASSPGGSGRGKNEQFF. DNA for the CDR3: TGTGCCAGCAGCCCGGGAGGTAGCGGGAGGGGAAAAAATGAGCAGTTCTTC.

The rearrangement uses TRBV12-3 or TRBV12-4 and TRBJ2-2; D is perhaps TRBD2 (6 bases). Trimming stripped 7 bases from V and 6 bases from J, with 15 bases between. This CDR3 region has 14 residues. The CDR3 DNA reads TGTGCCAGCATTCAGTTTTCGGGGGCCGGGGAGCTGTTTTTT. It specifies CASIQFSGAGELFF.

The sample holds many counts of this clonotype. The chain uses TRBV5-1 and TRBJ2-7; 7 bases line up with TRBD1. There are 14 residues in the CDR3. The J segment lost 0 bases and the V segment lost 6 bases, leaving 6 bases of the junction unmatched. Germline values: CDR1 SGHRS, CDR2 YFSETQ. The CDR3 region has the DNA TGCGCCAGCACCATCTCAGGGGGCTCCTACGAGCAGTACTTC. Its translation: CASTISGGSYEQYF.

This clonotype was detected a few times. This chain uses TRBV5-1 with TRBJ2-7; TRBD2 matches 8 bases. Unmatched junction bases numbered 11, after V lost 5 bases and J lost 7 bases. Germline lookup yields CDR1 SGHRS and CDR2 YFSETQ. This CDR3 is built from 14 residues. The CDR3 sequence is CASSSLREGREQYF. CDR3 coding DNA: TGCGCCAGCAGTTCTCTACGGGAGGGTCGGGAGCAGTACTTC.

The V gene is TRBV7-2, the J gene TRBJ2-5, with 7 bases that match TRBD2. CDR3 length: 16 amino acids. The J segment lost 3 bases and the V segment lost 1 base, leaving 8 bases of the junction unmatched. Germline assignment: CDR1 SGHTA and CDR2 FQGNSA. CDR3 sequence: CASSLVGGVGEETQYF. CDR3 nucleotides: TGTGCCAGCAGCTTAGTGGGGGGGGTGGGGGAAGAGACCCAGTACTTC.

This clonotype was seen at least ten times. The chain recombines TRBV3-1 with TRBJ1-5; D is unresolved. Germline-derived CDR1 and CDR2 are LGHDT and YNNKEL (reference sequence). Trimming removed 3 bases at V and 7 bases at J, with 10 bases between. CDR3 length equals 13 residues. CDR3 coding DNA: TGTGCCAGCAGCCACTCCGGCGACCAGCCCCAGCATTTT. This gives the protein CASSHSGDQPQHF.

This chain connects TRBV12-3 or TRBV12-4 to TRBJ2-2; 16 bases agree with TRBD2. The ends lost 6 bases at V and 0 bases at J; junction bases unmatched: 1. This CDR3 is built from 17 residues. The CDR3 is CASRGTSGRANTGELFF. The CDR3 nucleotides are TGTGCCAGCAGGGGGACTAGCGGGAGGGCGAACACCGGGGAGCTGTTTTTT.

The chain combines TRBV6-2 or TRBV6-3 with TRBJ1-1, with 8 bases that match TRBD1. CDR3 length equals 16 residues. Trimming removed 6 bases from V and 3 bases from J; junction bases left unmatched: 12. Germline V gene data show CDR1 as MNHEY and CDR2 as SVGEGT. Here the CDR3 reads CASRPNDRGVDTEAFF. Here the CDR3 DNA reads TGTGCCAGCAGGCCCAACGACAGGGGTGTAGACACTGAAGCTTTCTTT.